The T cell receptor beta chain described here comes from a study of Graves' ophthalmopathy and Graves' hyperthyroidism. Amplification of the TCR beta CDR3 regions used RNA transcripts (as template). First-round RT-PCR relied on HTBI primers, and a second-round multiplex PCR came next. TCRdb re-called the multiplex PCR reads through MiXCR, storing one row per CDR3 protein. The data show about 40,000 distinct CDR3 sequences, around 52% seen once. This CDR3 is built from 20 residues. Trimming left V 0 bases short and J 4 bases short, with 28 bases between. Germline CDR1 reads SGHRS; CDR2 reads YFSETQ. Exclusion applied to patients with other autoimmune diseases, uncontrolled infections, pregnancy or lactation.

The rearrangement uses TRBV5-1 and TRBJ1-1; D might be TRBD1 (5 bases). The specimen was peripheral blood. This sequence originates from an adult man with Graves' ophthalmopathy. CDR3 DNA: TGCGCCAGCAGCTTGGTGGCGGGGGTGGGTCAGCCCCACGTTTCCACTGAAGCTTTCTTT. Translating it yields CASSLVAGVGQPHVSTEAFF.